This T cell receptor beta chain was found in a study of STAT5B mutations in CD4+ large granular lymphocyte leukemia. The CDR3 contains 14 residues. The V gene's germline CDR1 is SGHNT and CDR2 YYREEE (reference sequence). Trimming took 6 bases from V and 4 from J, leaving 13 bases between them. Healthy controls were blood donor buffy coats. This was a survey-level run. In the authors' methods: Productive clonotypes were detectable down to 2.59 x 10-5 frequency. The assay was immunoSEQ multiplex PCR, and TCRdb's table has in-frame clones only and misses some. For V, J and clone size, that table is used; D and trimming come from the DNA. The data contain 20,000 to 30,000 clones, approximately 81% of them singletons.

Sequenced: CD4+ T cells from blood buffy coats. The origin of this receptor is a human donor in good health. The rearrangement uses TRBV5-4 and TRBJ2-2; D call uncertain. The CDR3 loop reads CASTQDPATGELFF. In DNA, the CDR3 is TGTGCCAGCACCCAGGACCCAGCCACCGGGGAGCTGTTTTTT.